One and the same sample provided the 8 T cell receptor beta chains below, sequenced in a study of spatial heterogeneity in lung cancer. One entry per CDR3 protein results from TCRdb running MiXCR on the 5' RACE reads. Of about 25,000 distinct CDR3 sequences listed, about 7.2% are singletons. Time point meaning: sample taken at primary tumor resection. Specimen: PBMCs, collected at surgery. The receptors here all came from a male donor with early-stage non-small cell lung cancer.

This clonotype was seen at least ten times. The CDR3 DNA reads TGCAGTGCTAGAGTCCCGGGGGACCAGTCCCAGCATTTT. This encodes CSARVPGDQSQHF. This rearrangement joins TRBV20-1 to TRBJ1-5, with D possibly TRBD1 on 5 matching bases. Germline lookup yields CDR1 DFQATT and CDR2 SNEGSKA (reference sequence). This CDR3 is 13 amino acids long. V dropped 1 base and J dropped 11 bases, with 15 bases sitting between them.

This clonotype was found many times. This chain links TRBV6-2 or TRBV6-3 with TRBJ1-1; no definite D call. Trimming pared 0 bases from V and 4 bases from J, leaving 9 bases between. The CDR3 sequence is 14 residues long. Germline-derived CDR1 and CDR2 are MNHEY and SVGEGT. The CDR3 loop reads CASSYSAGGTEAFF. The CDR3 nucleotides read TGTGCCAGCAGTTACTCTGCCGGTGGCACTGAAGCTTTCTTT.

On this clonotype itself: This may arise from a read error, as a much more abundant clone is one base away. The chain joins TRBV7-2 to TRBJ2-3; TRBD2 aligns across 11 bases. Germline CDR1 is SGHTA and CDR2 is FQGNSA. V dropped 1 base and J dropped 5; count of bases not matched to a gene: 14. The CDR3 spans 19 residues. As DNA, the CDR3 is TGTGCCAGCAGCTTAGGGTTTGGGCTAGCGGGAGGATTGGTAGATACGCAGTATTTT. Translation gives CASSLGFGLAGGLVDTQYF.

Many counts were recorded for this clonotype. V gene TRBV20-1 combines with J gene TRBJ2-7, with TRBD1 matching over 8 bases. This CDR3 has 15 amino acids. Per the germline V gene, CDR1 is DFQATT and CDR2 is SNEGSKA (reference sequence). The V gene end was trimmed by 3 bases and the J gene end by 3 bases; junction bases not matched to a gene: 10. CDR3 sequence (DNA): TGCAGTGCTAGCCCAACGACAGGGGAAGGCTACGAGCAGTACTTC. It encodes CSASPTTGEGYEQYF.

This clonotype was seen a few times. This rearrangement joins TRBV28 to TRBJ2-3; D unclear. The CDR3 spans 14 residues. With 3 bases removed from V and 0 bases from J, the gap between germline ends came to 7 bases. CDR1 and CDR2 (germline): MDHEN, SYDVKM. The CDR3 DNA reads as TGTGCCAGCAGTTTTCGGCAGAGCACAGATACGCAGTATTTT. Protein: CASSFRQSTDTQYF.

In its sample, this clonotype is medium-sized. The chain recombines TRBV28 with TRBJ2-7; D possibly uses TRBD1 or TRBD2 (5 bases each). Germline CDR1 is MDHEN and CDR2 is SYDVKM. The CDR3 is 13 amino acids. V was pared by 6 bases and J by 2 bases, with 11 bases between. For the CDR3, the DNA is TGTGCCAGCAGAGGGACGGTTACCTACGAGCAGTACGTC. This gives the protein CASRGTVTYEQYV.

For the CDR3, the DNA is TGTGCCAGCAGCCAAGATAAGGACCGGGATGGCTACACCTTC. Translated, it gives CASSQDKDRDGYTF. The gene calls are TRBV4-2 and TRBJ1-2; D gene ambiguous. Germline assignment: CDR1 LGHNA and CDR2 YNFKEQ. V was trimmed by 0 bases and J by 6 bases, leaving 11 bases between them. CDR3 size: 14 residues.

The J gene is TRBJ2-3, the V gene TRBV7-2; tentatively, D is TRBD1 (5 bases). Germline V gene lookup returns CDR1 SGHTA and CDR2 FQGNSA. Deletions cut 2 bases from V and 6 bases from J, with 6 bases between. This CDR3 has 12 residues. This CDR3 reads CASSLYRDTQYF. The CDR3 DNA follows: TGTGCCAGCAGCTTATACAGGGATACGCAGTATTTT.